This T cell receptor (beta chain) was recorded in a study of regulatory T cells in long-lasting Graves disease. General study findings and limits: The number of shared public clonotypes was higher in persistent patients (around 2,700) than new patients (966).

This clonotype was counted only a few times. Its antigen is not known. The time point: newly diagnosed GD, antithyroid drugs for less than 3 months. PBMCs provided the RNA from which the TCR library was made. In building TCR beta libraries, iRepertoire HTBI primers were used together with Arm-PCR of CDR3 regions. TCRdb called the multiplex PCR reads again in MiXCR, with one record for every CDR3 protein. The sample carries fewer than 650,000 distinct CDR3 sequences, about 16% recorded once. These same records also appear under a second study, on T cells in Graves' hyperthyroidism and ophthalmopathy.

The source material was peripheral blood mononuclear cells (PBMCs), sampled at new diagnosis, from a patient treated with antithyroid drugs. This receptor was taken from a man younger than 35 with Graves disease.

This CDR3 is CASSSSAGLAASYEQYF. The CDR3 DNA sequence: TGTGCCAGCAGCTCCAGCGCCGGACTAGCGGCCTCCTACGAGCAGTACTTC. The rearrangement uses TRBV7-3 and TRBJ2-7; TRBD2 aligns across 10 bases. The CDR3 has 17 residues. J gave up 0 bases and V 4 bases, and 9 bases lay outside the gene matches. CDR1 and CDR2 (germline): SGHTA, FQGTGA.